This TCR beta chain was recorded in a study of cytomegalovirus exposure and HLA in healthy donors. Study-level points and caveats: The authors later found HLA-associated TCR beta chains more clonally expanded than equally common others. Later genetic work tied a missense DCLRE1C variant to beta-chain V and J trimming.

The V and J ends lost 1 base and 0 bases respectively, with 15 bases between them. The V gene's germline CDR1 is LGHNA and CDR2 YSLEER. This CDR3 spans 17 amino acids. This clone was counted between two and nine times. The antigen is unknown. The PCR contained 60 Vbeta and 13 Jbeta primers. Clones were read by immunoSEQ multiplex PCR, and TCRdb kept only the in-frame ones, dropping some. The sample lists 95,000 to 130,000 clones, about 10% occurring once. The TCR was taken from a man between 25 and 39 years old in good health and CMV-seronegative. This sequence joins TRBV4-3 and TRBJ1-1; a weak D match, TRBD1 (5 bases). The sample was PBMCs. Written as DNA, the CDR3 is TGCGCCAGCAGCCAAGGGCAGGGAGGGGAAATGAACACTGAAGCTTTCTTT. Protein: CASSQGQGGEMNTEAFF.